What follows are 26 T cell receptor beta chains derived from one specimen sequenced in a study of blood T cell repertoires in COVID-19. Here immunoSEQ multiplex PCR was the method, and the copy in TCRdb shows in-frame clones only, minus some. Counted here are approximately 150,000 clones, about four fifths occurring once; the ten biggest clones make up around 1.4%. The specimen sequenced was peripheral blood. Source of these receptors: a man aged 55 to 69 with acute or convalescent COVID-19.

The chain joins TRBV5-7 to TRBJ2-3; D is possibly TRBD1 (6 bases). TRBV5-7 is recorded as an ORF, its role being uncertain. The CDR3 covers 14 residues. V was pared by 4 bases and J by 7 bases, with 16 bases between. The CDR3 bases are TGTGCCAGCAGCCCAACCGTGGACAGATATACGCAGTATTTT. It translates to CASSPTVDRYTQYF.

This chain uses TRBV25-1 with TRBJ1-6, with 10 bases fitting TRBD1. From germline, CDR1 is MGHDK and CDR2 SYGVNS. V dropped 2 bases and J dropped 6; count of bases not matched to a gene: 7. This CDR3 has 17 amino acids. The CDR3 sequence: CASSEEVRDRGNSPLHF. CDR3 coding DNA: TGTGCCAGCAGTGAAGAGGTGCGGGACAGGGGTAATTCACCCCTCCACTTT.

This chain joins TRBV30 and TRBJ2-7, with 8 bases fitting TRBD2. This CDR3 is built from 12 residues. The trim removed 0 bases at V and 6 bases at J, leaving 1 base unmatched. Germline V gives CDR1 GTSNPN, CDR2 SVGIG (reference sequence). Written as DNA, the CDR3 is TGTGCCTGGAGTGTGACTAGCGCCGAGCAGTACTTC. It yields the protein CAWSVTSAEQYF.

This clone is a singleton in its sample. The chain combines TRBV12-3 or TRBV12-4 with TRBJ2-1; D is unresolved. The CDR3 consists of 13 residues. V lost 3 bases, J lost 6 bases, and 9 bases lay in between. The CDR3 loop reads CASSFLQFNEQFF. CDR3 nucleotides: TGTGCCAGCAGTTTCCTCCAGTTCAATGAGCAGTTCTTC.

This sequence joins TRBV6-5 and TRBJ2-7; 9 bases map to TRBD1. Germline CDR1 and CDR2: MNHEY and SVGAGI. This CDR3 has 13 residues. The V and J ends lost 7 bases and 4 bases, in that order; junction bases with no gene match: 5. CDR3 sequence reads: CASKTGGVYEQYF. In DNA form, the CDR3 reads TGTGCCAGCAAGACAGGGGGGGTATACGAGCAGTACTTC.

This chain uses TRBV5-1 with TRBJ2-5; 8 nucleotides agree with TRBD1. CDR1 is SGHRS and CDR2 is YFSETQ in the germline V gene. J lost 2 bases, V lost 5 bases, and 8 bases had no gene match. The CDR3 covers 15 residues. The CDR3 here is CASSRLQGEQETQYF. The CDR3 nucleotides are TGCGCCAGCAGTCGCTTACAGGGGGAGCAAGAGACCCAGTACTTC.

This chain joins TRBV9 and TRBJ2-1, with TRBD2 identical over 10 bases. Germline V CDR1 and CDR2: SGDLS, YYNGEE. The CDR3 is 15 residues long. Losses at the gene ends were 3 bases for V and 4 bases for J; bases not matched to a gene: 4. The CDR3 DNA sequence: TGTGCCAGCAGCGCTGGACTAGCGGAGTACAATGAGCAGTTCTTC. As protein: CASSAGLAEYNEQFF.

V gene TRBV7-9 combines with J gene TRBJ2-5; 9 bases match TRBD2. Germline V gene data show CDR1 as SEHNR and CDR2 as FQNEAQ (reference sequence). V lost 5 bases, J lost 4 bases, and 8 bases stayed unmatched. The CDR3 contains 15 residues. The CDR3 is CASSPTSGGGETQYF. In DNA, the CDR3 is TGTGCCAGCAGCCCGACTAGCGGTGGGGGAGAGACCCAGTACTTC. Combining the CDR3 with reference TRBV7-9 and TRBJ2-5 gives the whole variable domain DTGVSQNPRHKITKRGQNVTFRCDPISEHNRLYWYRQTLGQGPEFLTYFQNEAQLEKSRLLSDRFSAERPKGSFSTLEIQRTEQGDSAMYLCASSPTSGGGETQYFGPGTRLLVL.

J is TRBJ1-5 and V is TRBV27; 9 nucleotides match TRBD1. CDR1 is MNHEY, CDR2 SMNVEV, per germline (reference sequence). The CDR3 is 14 residues long. V gave up 6 bases and J gave up 4 bases; unmatched junction bases: 4. CDR3 DNA sequence: TGTGCCAGCAGATCCGGGACAGGGAATCAGCCCCAGCATTTT. This translates into CASRSGTGNQPQHF.

V gene TRBV7-9 combines with J gene TRBJ2-5; a weak D match, TRBD1 (5 bases). V gave up 1 base and J gave up 3 bases, with 9 bases separating them. CDR1 is SEHNR, CDR2 FQNEAQ, per germline (reference sequence). There are 14 residues in the CDR3. The CDR3 DNA reads as TGTGCCAGCAGCTTAGGAGGCAGGGAAGAGACCCAGTACTTC. Protein: CASSLGGREETQYF.

This chain joins TRBV29-1 and TRBJ2-7; 10 positions agree with TRBD1. This CDR3 is built from 16 residues. V trimming: 6 bases; J trimming: 0 bases; junction bases outside the gene matches: 11. The germline V gene encodes CDR1 SQVTM and CDR2 ANQGSEA. The CDR3 DNA is TGCAGCGTACGAAGGTCGACAGGGGGCTTCTCCTACGAGCAGTACTTC. Protein sequence: CSVRRSTGGFSYEQYF.

The rearrangement uses TRBV6-2 or TRBV6-3 and TRBJ2-4; 14 bases line up with TRBD2. Germline V gene data show CDR1 as MNHEY and CDR2 as SVGEGT. The CDR3 is made up of 16 amino acids. Trimming removed 2 bases from V and 6 bases from J; junction bases left unmatched: 3. In DNA form, the CDR3 reads TGTGCCAGCAGTTACAGACTAGCGGGGGGGAGAAACATTCAGTACTTC. Amino acid sequence: CASSYRLAGGRNIQYF.

This chain joins TRBV14 and TRBJ2-7, with TRBD2 identical over 8 bases. J lost 3 bases, V lost 4 bases, and 14 bases had no gene match. Germline loops: CDR1 SGHDN, CDR2 FVKESK. CDR3 length equals 17 residues. CDR3 sequence: CASSPMGRASGYYEQYF. In nucleotides, the CDR3 is TGTGCCAGCAGCCCAATGGGGCGTGCTAGCGGGTACTACGAGCAGTACTTC. Looking up the rest from reference TRBV14 and TRBJ2-7 gives the full variable domain: EAGVTQFPSHSVIEKGQTVTLRCDPISGHDNLYWYRRVMGKEIKFLLHFVKESKQDESGMPNNRFLAERTGGTYSTLKVQPAELEDSGVYFCASSPMGRASGYYEQYFGPGTRLTVT.

The CDR3 DNA reads as TGCGCCAGCAGCCCTGGACTAGCGGGAATACAAGAGACCCAGTACTTC. Its protein is CASSPGLAGIQETQYF. The chain links TRBV5-1 to TRBJ2-5, with TRBD2 matching 12 bases. The germline V gene has CDR1 SGHRS and CDR2 YFSETQ. This CDR3 region has 16 residues. V lost 4 bases to trimming and J lost 2 bases; unmatched junction nucleotides: 6.

This clone was picked up one time. The V gene is TRBV7-8, the J gene TRBJ2-2; TRBD1 matches 12 bases. This CDR3 is built from 17 residues. Germline trimming cut 3 bases from V and 7 bases from J; bases unmatched to any gene: 9. Germline V gene lookup returns CDR1 SGHVS and CDR2 FQNEAQ. The CDR3 coding sequence is TGTGCCAGCAGCTTGCCGGGACAGGGGGCCCAGGTCGGGGAGCTGTTTTTT. Its protein product is CASSLPGQGAQVGELFF.

The chain carries TRBV19 and TRBJ2-2; 10 nucleotides agree with TRBD1. Per the germline V gene, CDR1 is LNHDA and CDR2 is SQIVND (reference sequence). J lost 5 bases, V lost 10 bases, and 13 bases had no gene match. The CDR3 is 16 residues long. The CDR3 bases are TGTGCCACCTCAGGAAGGGACAGGGGTGGAACCGGGGAGCTGTTTTTT. Translation gives CATSGRDRGGTGELFF.

V is TRBV11-2 and J is TRBJ2-7; a possible D gene is TRBD1 (6 bases). The CDR3 extends over 14 amino acids. In germline, CDR1 is SGHAT, CDR2 FQNNGV. Between the trimmed V and J ends, which lost 5 bases and 3 bases, there was a span of 14 bases. The CDR3 DNA is TGTGCCAGCAGCCGTTCCGGGACAATCTACGAGCAGTACTTC. Its protein product is CASSRSGTIYEQYF.

V and J are TRBV5-1 and TRBJ2-5; 10 bases line up with TRBD2. Trimming removed 1 base from V and 5 bases from J; junction bases left unmatched: 8. The CDR3 loop spans 16 amino acids. The germline CDR1 and CDR2 sequences are SGHRS and YFSETQ. The chain's CDR3 is CASSLKASGSYETQYF. In nucleotides, the CDR3 is TGCGCCAGCAGCTTGAAGGCTAGCGGGAGCTATGAGACCCAGTACTTC.

A few counts support this clone. V usage is TRBV24-1 and J usage is TRBJ2-7, with 7 positions matching TRBD2. V shed 2 bases, J shed 4 bases, and the junction held 1 base outside the gene matches. Per germline, CDR1 KGHDR and CDR2 SFDVKD. The CDR3 is 13 amino acids. CDR3 nucleotides: TGTGCCACCAGTGATTGGGGGGGATACGAGCAGTACTTC. As protein: CATSDWGGYEQYF.

This chain links TRBV14 with TRBJ2-1; maybe TRBD2 (5 bases). The CDR3 length is 14 residues. CDR1 is SGHDN, CDR2 FVKESK, per germline. Trimming stripped 4 bases from V and 8 bases from J, with 15 bases between. The DNA for the CDR3 is TGTGCCAGCAGCCGACGAGACTATCGGGATGAGCAGTTCTTC. Translated, it gives CASSRRDYRDEQFF.

The chain couples TRBV5-1 to TRBJ2-3; D is possibly TRBD1 (6 bases). Trimming took off 7 bases at V and 7 bases at J, with 13 bases between the two ends. The germline CDR1 and CDR2 sequences are SGHRS and YFSETQ. This CDR3 has 12 residues. Here the CDR3 reads CASPEDRNTQYF. For the CDR3, the DNA is TGCGCCAGCCCAGAGGACAGAAATACGCAGTATTTT.

The V call is TRBV6-1, the J call TRBJ1-6; D is perhaps TRBD1 (6 bases). CDR3 length: 15 amino acids. V was cut by 3 bases and J by 7 bases, with 13 bases left in between. Looked up from germline, CDR1 is MNHNS and CDR2 is SASEGT. CDR3 loop: CASSDGQGLNSPLHF. In DNA, the CDR3 is TGTGCCAGCAGTGACGGTCAGGGGCTCAATTCACCCCTCCACTTT.

This clone was seen a single time. The V gene is TRBV12-3 or TRBV12-4, the J gene TRBJ1-3, with D unclear. This CDR3 is built from 13 residues. With 6 bases removed from V and 4 bases from J, the gap between germline ends came to 10 bases. The CDR3 reads CASRPYAGNTIYF. CDR3 coding DNA: TGTGCCAGCAGACCCTATGCAGGAAACACCATATATTTT.

This sequence joins TRBV19 and TRBJ1-1; D uncertain. In germline, CDR1 is LNHDA, CDR2 SQIVND (reference sequence). Trimming left V 3 bases short and J 1 base short, with 9 bases between. The CDR3 length is 14 residues. As DNA, the CDR3 is TGTGCCAGTAGTATGTTGCAGGCGAACACTGAAGCTTTCTTT. Translation gives CASSMLQANTEAFF.

The table lists this clone with a count of one. J is TRBJ1-1 and V is TRBV10-3; D is possibly TRBD1 (5 bases). In germline, CDR1 is ENHRY, CDR2 SYGVKD. With 1 base removed from V and 1 base from J, the gap between germline ends came to 10 bases. The CDR3 totals 15 residues. The CDR3 loop reads CAISELDTPNTEAFF. DNA for the CDR3: TGTGCCATCAGTGAGTTGGACACACCGAACACTGAAGCTTTCTTT.

V and J are TRBV6-6 and TRBJ2-3, with 11 positions matching TRBD2. Germline trimming cut 7 bases from V and 4 bases from J; bases unmatched to any gene: 7. The germline V gene encodes CDR1 MNHNY and CDR2 SVGAGI (reference sequence). The CDR3 consists of 15 residues. CDR3 coding DNA: TGTGCCAGCATCCTTAGCGGGGGGGATTCAGATACGCAGTATTTT. Encoded protein: CASILSGGDSDTQYF.